This TCR beta chain was sequenced during a study of early T cells in non-severe SARS-CoV-2 infection. Turning to the study itself: Sequencing of bulk RNA from unsorted whole blood was done, without chain pairing.

The CDR3 runs to 10 residues. V lost 2 bases and J 7 bases, leaving 2 bases between the germline ends. Germline assignment: CDR1 SEHNR and CDR2 FQNEAQ (reference sequence). Researchers attached unique molecular identifiers to individual cDNA molecules. TCRdb itself ran the 5' RACE reads through MiXCR, one entry per CDR3 protein. The table records about 83,000 distinct CDR3 sequences, 9% to 15% of them present only once. This clonotype was seen a few times. This TCR derives from an adult who was a healthcare worker with PCR-confirmed SARS-CoV-2 infection or an uninfected control (not recorded which). This rearrangement joins TRBV7-9 to TRBJ1-1, with unresolved D. The specimen was whole blood. The CDR3 loop reads CASSLIEAFF. In DNA, the CDR3 is TGTGCCAGCAGCTTAATTGAAGCTTTCTTT. Complete variable domain (other parts from reference TRBV7-9 and TRBJ1-1): DTGVSQNPRHKITKRGQNVTFRCDPISEHNRLYWYRQTLGQGPEFLTYFQNEAQLEKSRLLSDRFSAERPKGSFSTLEIQRTEQGDSAMYLCASSLIEAFFGQGTRLTVV.